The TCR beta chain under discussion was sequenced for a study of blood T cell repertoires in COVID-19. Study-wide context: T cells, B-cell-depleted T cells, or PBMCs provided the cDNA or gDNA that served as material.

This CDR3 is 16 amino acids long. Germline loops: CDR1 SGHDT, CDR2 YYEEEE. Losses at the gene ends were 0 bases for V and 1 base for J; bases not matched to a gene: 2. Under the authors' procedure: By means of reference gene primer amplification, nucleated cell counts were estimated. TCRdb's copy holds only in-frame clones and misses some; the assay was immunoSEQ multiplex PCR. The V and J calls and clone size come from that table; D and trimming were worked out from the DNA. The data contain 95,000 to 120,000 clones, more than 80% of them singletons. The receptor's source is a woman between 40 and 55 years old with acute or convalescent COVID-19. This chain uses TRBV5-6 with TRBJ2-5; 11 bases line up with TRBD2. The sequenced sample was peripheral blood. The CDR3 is CASSLVTSGGQETQYF. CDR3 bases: TGTGCCAGCAGCTTGGTTACTAGCGGGGGCCAAGAGACCCAGTACTTC.